Listed below are T cell receptor beta chains from one sample, sequenced in a study of shared clonotypes between healthy human individuals. Sequencing was performed with immunoSEQ multiplex PCR; in TCRdb, only in-frame clones are kept and a portion is missing. The sample lists about 2 million clones; approximately 94% were seen once. Sequenced material: naive CD8+ T cells sorted from blood. Source of these receptors: a man between 18 and 35 years old in good health. CDR3s include the opening cysteine and the closing phenylalanine or tryptophan. D genes are given only for firm matches. The size field is filled for only some rows; it gives once, few, many or a size class.

once	.	TRBV6-1	TRBJ2-7	CASSENTEQYF	TGTGCCAGCAGTGAGAACACTGAGCAGTACTTC
.	TRBD2	TRBV7-6	TRBJ2-3	CASSLVVRGGPTDTQYF	TGTGCCAGCAGCTTAGTCGTACGCGGGGGTCCCACAGATACGCAGTATTTT
.	TRBD2	TRBV13	TRBJ2-7	CASKGGSDEQYF	TGTGCCAGCAAGGGCGGGAGCGACGAGCAGTACTTC
once	.	TRBV5-6	TRBJ2-7	CASSDRALFSYEQYF	TGTGCCAGCAGCGACCGGGCCCTATTCTCCTACGAGCAGTACTTC
.	.	TRBV28	TRBJ1-6	CASSSGRVTYNSPLHF	TGTGCCAGCAGCTCTGGCAGGGTCACCTATAATTCACCCCTCCACTTT
.	TRBD2	TRBV7-9	TRBJ2-7	CASSQTSGGIYEQYF	TGTGCCAGCAGCCAAACTAGCGGGGGAATCTACGAGCAGTACTTC
.	.	TRBV6-6	TRBJ1-1	CASSQIQGTEAFF	TGTGCCAGCAGCCAAATACAGGGAACTGAAGCTTTCTTT
.	.	TRBV4-1	TRBJ1-4	CASSQESATNEKLFF	TGCGCCAGCAGCCAAGAGAGTGCAACTAATGAAAAACTGTTTTTT
.	TRBD2	TRBV7-2	TRBJ2-5	CASSLGLAEPRETQYF	TGTGCCAGCAGCCTGGGACTAGCGGAGCCTCGGGAGACCCAGTACTTC
.	TRBD1	TRBV18	TRBJ2-6	CASPLGQGNSGANVLTF	TGTGCCAGCCCCCTGGGACAGGGGAACTCTGGGGCCAACGTCCTGACTTTC
.	.	TRBV28	TRBJ1-5	CASSFLPTAGQEPQHF	TGTGCCAGCAGTTTTCTCCCGACCGCAGGTCAGGAGCCCCAGCATTTT
.	TRBD2	TRBV13	TRBJ2-7	CASSFGTSDEQYF	TGTGCCAGCAGCTTCGGGACTAGCGACGAGCAGTACTTC
.	.	TRBV10-3	TRBJ2-5	CAISESFGGQETQYF	TGTGCCATCAGTGAGTCGTTCGGCGGGCAAGAGACCCAGTACTTC
.	.	TRBV7-9	TRBJ1-4	CASSTAPAPPFNEKLFF	TGTGCCAGCAGCACCGCACCGGCCCCTCCCTTTAATGAAAAACTGTTTTTT
few	TRBD2	TRBV19	TRBJ2-1	CASSRTSGAYNEQFF	TGTGCCAGTAGTAGAACTAGCGGGGCCTACAATGAGCAGTTCTTC
.	.	TRBV19	TRBJ2-7	CASSPGSLYEQYF	TGTGCCAGTAGTCCCGGGAGTCTGTACGAGCAGTACTTC
.	.	TRBV19	TRBJ1-1	CASSATRGDTEAFF	TGTGCCAGTAGCGCTACTAGGGGGGACACTGAAGCTTTCTTT
.	.	TRBV7-9	TRBJ2-2	CASSLWELFF	TGTGCCAGCAGCTTATGGGAGCTGTTTTTT
.	.	TRBV6-5	TRBJ2-1	CASSMGDSSYNEQFF	TGTGCCAGCAGTATGGGAGATAGCTCCTACAATGAGCAGTTCTTC
.	TRBD1	TRBV5-4	TRBJ2-7	CASSPGTVYEQYF	TGTGCCAGCAGCCCAGGGACAGTCTACGAGCAGTACTTC
.	.	TRBV28	TRBJ1-4	CASNKNRVDNEKLFF	TGTGCCAGCAACAAAAACAGGGTAGATAATGAAAAACTGTTTTTT
.	TRBD2	TRBV27	TRBJ2-7	CASSFSGGGYEQYF	TGTGCCAGCAGTTTCTCTGGGGGGGGATACGAGCAGTACTTC
.	.	TRBV5-1	TRBJ2-1	CASSSLGYEQFF	TGCGCCAGCAGCTCCCTGGGCTATGAGCAGTTCTTC
.	.	TRBV10-3	TRBJ2-3	CAISESEGRTDTQYF	TGTGCCATCAGTGAGTCTGAGGGGAGGACAGATACGCAGTATTTT
once	.	TRBV28	TRBJ2-5	CASSLGTQETQYF	TGTGCCAGCAGTTTGGGAACTCAAGAGACCCAGTACTTC
.	.	TRBV4-1	TRBJ2-3	CASSRYFSTDTQYF	TGCGCCAGCAGCCGATACTTTTCCACAGATACGCAGTATTTT
.	TRBD1	TRBV6-1	TRBJ2-5	CASSERARDRGWETQYF	TGTGCCAGCAGTGAACGGGCGCGGGACAGGGGGTGGGAGACCCAGTACTTC
.	TRBD2	TRBV11-2	TRBJ2-1	CASSFQTSAASEQFF	TGTGCCAGCAGCTTCCAGACTAGCGCGGCAAGTGAGCAGTTCTTC
.	.	TRBV6-5	TRBJ2-2	CASSYRGAWPGELFF	TGTGCCAGCAGTTATCGGGGGGCATGGCCCGGGGAGCTGTTTTTT
.	.	TRBV28	TRBJ2-3	CASTQKTEEPRTDTQYF	TGTGCCAGCACCCAAAAGACCGAGGAGCCGAGGACAGATACGCAGTATTTT
.	TRBD2	TRBV5-4	TRBJ2-3	CASSSGGASTDTQYF	TGTGCCAGCAGCTCCGGGGGGGCCTCTACAGATACGCAGTATTTT
.	.	TRBV9	TRBJ2-7	CASSVGGPGSSYEQYF	TGTGCCAGCAGCGTCGGTGGGCCTGGGAGCTCCTACGAGCAGTACTTC
.	TRBD2	TRBV7-6	TRBJ2-2	CASSSTSGLVDTGELFF	TGTGCCAGCAGCTCTACTAGCGGTCTAGTAGACACCGGGGAGCTGTTTTTT
.	.	TRBV9	TRBJ2-7	CASSVVPDFYEQYF	TGTGCCAGCAGCGTAGTTCCGGACTTCTACGAGCAGTACTTC
.	TRBD2	TRBV27	TRBJ2-1	CASTLSGGPVGEQFF	TGTGCCAGCACCCTTTCGGGGGGGCCGGTCGGTGAGCAGTTCTTC
.	.	TRBV5-6	TRBJ1-2	CASSRKTVYPNYGYTF	TGTGCCAGCAGCCGAAAGACAGTCTACCCAAACTATGGCTACACCTTC
once	.	TRBV28	TRBJ2-7	CASTIGPSYEQYF	TGTGCCAGCACAATAGGGCCCTCCTACGAGCAGTACTTC
.	.	TRBV29-1	TRBJ1-2	CSVNRDIDGYTF	TGCAGCGTCAACCGGGACATAGATGGCTACACCTTC
.	TRBD2	TRBV4-1	TRBJ2-7	CASSPAGEAGANYEQYF	TGCGCCAGCAGCCCTGCCGGGGAAGCGGGAGCTAACTACGAGCAGTACTTC
.	.	TRBV5-8	TRBJ1-6	CGSEFSYNSPLHF	TGTGGGTCGGAATTCTCCTATAATTCACCCCTCCACTTT
.	.	TRBV15	TRBJ1-1	CATSETGNTEAFF	TGTGCCACCAGCGAGACAGGGAACACTGAAGCTTTCTTT
.	.	TRBV6-1	TRBJ2-1	CASLGGELNSNEQFF	TGTGCCAGCTTGGGTGGAGAGCTCAACTCGAATGAGCAGTTCTTC